A single sample gave rise to the 16 T cell receptor beta chains below, sequenced in a study of long-term antiretroviral therapy in people with HIV. Survey-level immunoSEQ v3.0 assays were run. Sequenced by immunoSEQ multiplex PCR; TCRdb stores in-frame clones only, minus some. Of over 25,000 clones in the sample, around nine tenths are singletons; the top ten hold approximately 12%. Sequenced material: unsorted PBMCs, taken 1.1 years after starting antiretroviral therapy. The receptors originated from a man between 18 and 35 years old with HIV.

This clone appeared once. The chain joins TRBV28 to TRBJ2-6; perhaps TRBD1 as D (5 bases). Germline CDR1 reads MDHEN; CDR2 reads SYDVKM. Between the trimmed V and J ends, which lost 6 bases and 1 base, there was a span of 7 bases. This CDR3 spans 14 amino acids. The CDR3 spells CASRTVSGANVLTF. CDR3 bases: TGTGCCAGCAGGACAGTATCTGGGGCCAACGTCCTGACTTTC.

The chain links TRBV29-1 to TRBJ1-2; no clear D. With 2 bases removed from V and 4 bases from J, the gap between germline ends came to 14 bases. The CDR3 runs 14 residues. From germline, CDR1 is SQVTM and CDR2 ANQGSEA. The CDR3: CSVETGQESYGYTF. CDR3 DNA sequence: TGCAGCGTTGAAACGGGCCAGGAAAGCTATGGCTACACCTTC. Using reference TRBV29-1 and TRBJ1-2 for the parts outside the CDR3, the full variable domain is SAVISQKPSRDICQRGTSLTIQCQVDSQVTMMFWYRQQPGQSLTLIATANQGSEATYESGFVIDKFPISRPNLTFSTLTVSNMSPEDSSIYLCSVETGQESYGYTFGSGTRLTVV.

The rearrangement links TRBV13 to TRBJ1-2; D unresolved. CDR1 is PRHDT and CDR2 is FYEKMQ in the germline V gene (reference sequence). This CDR3 comprises 14 residues. The V gene lost 5 bases and the J gene lost 0 bases, with 10 bases spanning the gap. The CDR3 DNA reads as TGTGCCAGCAGCAATGACGGAGCTAACTATGGCTACACCTTC. As protein: CASSNDGANYGYTF.

J is TRBJ1-2 and V is TRBV7-2, with D maybe TRBD1 (5 bases). V lost 5 bases and J lost 4, with 14 bases in between. The length of the CDR3 is 14 residues. CDR1 SGHTA and CDR2 FQGNSA come from the germline V gene. For the CDR3, the DNA is TGTGCCAGCAGCCCAAGGGACGGATTCTATGGCTACACCTTC. Its protein is CASSPRDGFYGYTF.

The chain employs TRBV27 and TRBJ2-7; D is possibly TRBD1 or TRBD2 (5 bases each). Germline CDR1 and CDR2: MNHEY and SMNVEV (reference sequence). The CDR3 extends over 15 amino acids. V dropped 8 bases and J dropped 2 bases, with 19 bases sitting between them. The CDR3 nucleotides are TGTGCCAGCGGGGCTTTAGGAGCCGGGGCCTACGAGCAGTACTTC. Translation: CASGALGAGAYEQYF.

Here the CDR3 reads CASSLGLPSYEQYF. DNA for the CDR3: TGTGCCAGCAGCTTGGGACTACCTTCCTACGAGCAGTACTTC. This rearrangement joins TRBV5-6 to TRBJ2-7, with D perhaps matching TRBD2 (5 bases). The CDR3 length is 14 residues. CDR1 and CDR2 from the germline V gene are SGHDT and YYEEEE. The V and J ends lost 0 bases and 1 base respectively, with 8 bases between them.

The V and J genes are TRBV10-1 and TRBJ2-7, with D perhaps given as TRBD1 or TRBD2 (5 bases each). The CDR3 sequence is 14 residues long. V was trimmed by 0 bases and J by 5 bases, leaving 11 bases between them. Per the germline V gene, CDR1 is WNHNN and CDR2 is SYGVQD (reference sequence). As DNA, the CDR3 is TGCGCCAGCAGTGAGTCGAGGGGAACGGACGAGCAGTACTTC. Its translation: CASSESRGTDEQYF.

The rearrangement uses TRBV15 and TRBJ2-7, with 9 bases identical to TRBD2. J lost 6 bases, V lost 0 bases, and 9 bases had no gene match. The CDR3 has 16 residues. The germline CDR1 and CDR2 sequences are LNHNV and YYDKDF (reference sequence). The CDR3, as DNA: TGTGCCACCAGCAGAGATCGGGGTAGCGGGAGTCGCGAGCAGTACTTC. This encodes CATSRDRGSGSREQYF.

The chain carries TRBV19 and TRBJ1-1; 7 nucleotides agree with TRBD1. With 0 bases clipped from V and 1 base from J, the junction kept 8 bases outside the gene matches. Germline CDR1 is LNHDA and CDR2 is SQIVND (reference sequence). The length of the CDR3 is 17 residues. CDR3 residues: CASSIDPDRVRNTEAFF. Written as DNA, the CDR3 is TGTGCCAGTAGTATAGATCCCGACAGGGTTCGGAACACTGAAGCTTTCTTT.

The V gene is TRBV9, the J gene TRBJ2-1; 10 nucleotides agree with TRBD1. Looked up from germline, CDR1 is SGDLS and CDR2 is YYNGEE. This CDR3 has 15 residues. Trimming at V came to 3 bases and at J to 9 bases, leaving 9 bases not matched to a gene. CDR3 region: CASSAARGQGIEQFF. CDR3 coding DNA: TGTGCCAGCAGCGCCGCTCGGGGACAGGGGATTGAGCAGTTCTTC.

The chain links TRBV6-5 to TRBJ1-3, with D uncertain. The CDR3 contains 16 residues. Germline CDR1 MNHEY, CDR2 SVGAGI. V was shortened by 0 bases and J by 0 bases, with 9 bases between the two germline ends. The CDR3 DNA sequence: TGTGCCAGCAGTTACTCGATCGGCCGCTCTGGAAACACCATATATTTT. Translation gives CASSYSIGRSGNTIYF.

The chain uses TRBV6-1 and TRBJ1-5, with TRBD1 matching over 8 bases. Unmatched junction bases numbered 6, after V lost 8 bases and J lost 0 bases. CDR3 length equals 15 residues. CDR1 is MNHNS and CDR2 is SASEGT in the germline V gene. Written as DNA, the CDR3 is TGTGCCAGCGGGACGGGACAGGATAGCAATCAGCCCCAGCATTTT. This sequence encodes CASGTGQDSNQPQHF.

This clone was observed a few times. This chain links TRBV29-1 with TRBJ2-1; 7 positions agree with TRBD1. Germline loops: CDR1 SQVTM, CDR2 ANQGSEA. The J segment lost 5 bases and the V segment lost 7 bases, leaving 5 bases of the junction unmatched. There are 12 residues in the CDR3. This CDR3 reads CSAGQYNNEQFF. The CDR3 nucleotides are TGCAGCGCGGGACAGTATAACAATGAGCAGTTCTTC.

The CDR3 nucleotides read TGCAGCGTTGTAGCAGGGGGCGCCGTTATAGAGCAGTACTTC. Translating it yields CSVVAGGAVIEQYF. V usage is TRBV29-1 and J usage is TRBJ2-7; TRBD1 aligns across 8 bases. The length of the CDR3 is 14 residues. Germline V gene lookup returns CDR1 SQVTM and CDR2 ANQGSEA. Losses at the gene ends were 4 bases for V and 7 bases for J; bases not matched to a gene: 12.

The CDR3 DNA sequence: TGTGCCAGCAGCGACGGGAGGGCTTTCCCCAAATACGAGCAGTACTTC. Amino acid sequence: CASSDGRAFPKYEQYF. The rearrangement joins TRBV7-9 to TRBJ2-7, with 8 bases identical to TRBD2. CDR1 and CDR2 from the germline V gene are SEHNR and FQNEAQ (reference sequence). After removal of 5 bases from V and 4 bases from J, the junction contained 13 bases not matched to a gene. This CDR3 contains 16 residues.

The chain recombines TRBV19 with TRBJ2-7; a weak D match, TRBD1 (6 bases). In germline, CDR1 is LNHDA, CDR2 SQIVND (reference sequence). The CDR3 extends over 15 amino acids. Trimming removed 3 bases from V and 0 bases from J, with 12 bases in between. CDR3 DNA: TGTGCCAGTAGTATGGCTCGGACAGCCTCCTACGAGCAGTACTTC. It encodes CASSMARTASYEQYF.